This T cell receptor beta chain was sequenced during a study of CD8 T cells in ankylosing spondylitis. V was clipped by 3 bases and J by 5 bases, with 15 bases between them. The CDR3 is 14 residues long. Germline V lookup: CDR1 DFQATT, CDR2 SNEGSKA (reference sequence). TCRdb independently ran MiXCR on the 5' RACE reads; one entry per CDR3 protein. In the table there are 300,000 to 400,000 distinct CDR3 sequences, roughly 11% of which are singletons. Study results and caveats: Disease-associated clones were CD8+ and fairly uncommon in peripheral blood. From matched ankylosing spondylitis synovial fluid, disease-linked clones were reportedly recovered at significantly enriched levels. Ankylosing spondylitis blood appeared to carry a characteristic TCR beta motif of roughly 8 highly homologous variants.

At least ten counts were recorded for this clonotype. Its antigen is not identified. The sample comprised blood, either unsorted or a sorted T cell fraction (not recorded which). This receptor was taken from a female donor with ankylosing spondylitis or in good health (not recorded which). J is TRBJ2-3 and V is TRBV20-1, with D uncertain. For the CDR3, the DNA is TGCAGTGCTAGGTTTCGGCAGATTCGAGATACGCAGTATTTT. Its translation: CSARFRQIRDTQYF.